This T cell receptor beta chain originates from a study of regulatory T cells in long-lasting Graves disease. Study overall: In persistent Graves' disease, antithyroid drugs had been taken for over 5 years and TSH receptor antibodies stayed positive. Study findings and constraints: Relative to newly diagnosed Graves' patients, persistent ones had lower TCR diversity. There was favoring of TRBV28, TRBJ1-2 and TRBJ2-5 in persistent disease.

CDR1 is MDHEN, CDR2 SYDVKM, per germline. V lost 5 bases and J lost 9; bases outside the gene matches: 7. The CDR3 runs 13 residues. Time point defined: persistent/refractory GD, antithyroid drugs over 5 years with positive TRAb. Extracted PBMC RNA gave rise to the TCR library. Details on this clonotype: Its antigen is still unknown.

Library construction for TCR beta used iRepertoire HTBI primers and Arm-PCR of CDR3 regions. In the study's own analysis: The identification of approximately 62 TRBV and approximately 13 TRBJ segments was made across samples. MiXCR, applied by TCRdb to the multiplex PCR reads, yields one record per CDR3 protein. In this record, the V and J calls reflect TCRdb's handling and not the investigators' own analysis. The repertoire consists of around 400,000 distinct CDR3 sequences, with around 23% occurring once and the leading ten covering roughly a quarter. Sample: peripheral blood mononuclear cells (PBMCs), taken when the disease was refractory, from a patient treated with antithyroid drugs. The TCR originated in a woman in her thirties or forties with Graves disease. V gene TRBV28 combines with J gene TRBJ2-1; 7 nucleotides align to TRBD2. CDR3 nucleotides: TGTGCCAGCAGTCTCGCCGGGACTACTGAGCAGTTCTTC. This gives the protein CASSLAGTTEQFF.